These T cell receptor beta chains were read from a single sample in a study of T-cell memory formation after mild COVID-19. TCRdb re-called the 5' RACE reads through MiXCR, storing one row per CDR3 protein. The sample lists about 350,000 distinct CDR3 sequences, roughly an eighth seen once, with 22% in the top ten. The sample comprised PBMCs or a T cell subset sorted from them (not recorded which). Every receptor here comes from a man younger than 35 who had mild COVID-19 (a few samples of this study predate the infection). Cell type and time point are not known. Both conserved end residues are part of each CDR3. The D gene is left open where the match is weak. Clone size, where shown, is once, few, many, or a class for clones that have expanded.

abundance	v_gene	j_gene	d_gene	CDR3nt	CDR3aa
many	TRBV3-1	TRBJ2-1	-	TGTGCCAGCAGCCTAGGCGACCGGACCTACAATGAGCAGTTCTTC	CASSLGDRTYNEQFF
many	TRBV24-1	TRBJ2-7	-	TGTGCCGCCCGAACAGGCGCCCACTCCTACGAGCAGTACTTC	CAARTGAHSYEQYF
few	TRBV19	TRBJ2-7	-	TGTGCCACAGAACAGGACCCTCTCTACGAGCAGTACTTC	CATEQDPLYEQYF
many	TRBV14	TRBJ1-1	-	TGTGCCAGCAGCCACCTGATCCGGGACGAGTTTACTGAAGCTTTCTTT	CASSHLIRDEFTEAFF
few	TRBV4-2	TRBJ1-2	-	TGTGCCAGCAGCCAAACGGGGACGGGCTATGGCTACACCTTC	CASSQTGTGYGYTF
few	TRBV12-3/TRBV12-4	TRBJ2-1	TRBD1	TGTGCCAGCAGTCTTATCGGGACAGAAGCCGAGTTCTTC	CASSLIGTEAEFF
few	TRBV28	TRBJ1-4	TRBD1	TGTGCCAGCAGCTCCGGGACAGGGGGTTCCTCAACTAATGAAAAACTGTTTTTT	CASSSGTGGSSTNEKLFF
-	TRBV4-3	TRBJ2-1	-	TGCGCCAGCAGCCATAACGGACTCCACAATGAGCAGTTCTTC	CASSHNGLHNEQFF
-	TRBV5-8	TRBJ2-2	TRBD1	TGTGCCAGCAGCTTGTACAGGGGGTTGGACACCGGGGAGCTGTTTTTT	CASSLYRGLDTGELFF
-	TRBV28	TRBJ1-1	-	TGTGCCAGCAGTTTAGTCCACACTGAAGCTTTCTTT	CASSLVHTEAFF
many	TRBV4-2	TRBJ1-2	-	TGTGCCAGCAGCCAAGATCTTTGGCAGTCTCGTGGAGAGGGCTACACCTTC	CASSQDLWQSRGEGYTF
few	TRBV12-3/TRBV12-4	TRBJ1-2	-	TGTGCCAGCAGTTCCACCTATGGCTACACCTTC	CASSSTYGYTF
-	TRBV5-5	TRBJ1-4	TRBD1	TGTGCCAGCAGCCGGGGACAGAATGAAAAACTGTTTTTT	CASSRGQNEKLFF
once	TRBV4-1	TRBJ2-7	TRBD1	TGCGCCAGCAGCCCTAAGACAGGGGGCGAGCAGTACTTC	CASSPKTGGEQYF
-	TRBV12-3/TRBV12-4	TRBJ1-1	TRBD1	TGTGCCAGCAGTCCCGACAGGGTCACTGAAGCTTTCTTT	CASSPDRVTEAFF
-	TRBV4-3	TRBJ2-5	TRBD1	TGCGCCAGCAGCCGAGCAGGGGGTCGACAAGGGGAGACCCAGTACTTC	CASSRAGGRQGETQYF
many	TRBV4-3	TRBJ2-5	-	TGCGCCAGCAGCCAAGGTGCTTCGGAGACCCAGTACTTC	CASSQGASETQYF
-	TRBV27	TRBJ2-1	TRBD2	TGTGCCAGCAGTTTTGGGACTAGCGGGGGTTACAATGAGCAGTTCTTC	CASSFGTSGGYNEQFF
many	TRBV7-2	TRBJ1-5	-	TGTGCCAGCAGCTATAGAGGGCAACAGCCCCAGCATTTT	CASSYRGQQPQHF
-	TRBV3-1	TRBJ2-2	-	TGTGCCAGCAGCCAAGAATCCTCGGGCACCGGGGAGCTGTTTTTT	CASSQESSGTGELFF
many	TRBV4-2	TRBJ2-3	-	TGTGCCAGCAGCCACCTCCAGGAAGCGGCACAAGATACGCAGTATTTT	CASSHLQEAAQDTQYF
-	TRBV4-2	TRBJ1-5	-	TGTGCCAGCAGCCAAGATCTTGTTGAGGACAGTAGGACCCAACTGGGGCAGCCCCAGCATTTT	CASSQDLVEDSRTQLGQPQHF
-	TRBV20-1	TRBJ2-3	-	TGCAGTGCCAGGGTTCAGGGGGGGCAAGATACGCAGTATTTT	CSARVQGGQDTQYF
-	TRBV6-4	TRBJ2-3	-	TGTGCCAGCAGTGAGGACGGGGTGCAAACAGATACGCAGTATTTT	CASSEDGVQTDTQYF
many	TRBV5-1	TRBJ2-1	TRBD1	TGCGCCAGCAGCTTGACAGGGGGCTCCTACAATGAGCAGTTCTTC	CASSLTGGSYNEQFF
many	TRBV4-1	TRBJ1-1	-	TGCGCCAGCAGCCAAGACGCAGGCAACATGAACACTGAAGCTTTCTTT	CASSQDAGNMNTEAFF
-	TRBV19	TRBJ2-2	-	TGTGCCAGTAGTGTCCAAAAAGTTACCGGGGAGCTGTTTTTT	CASSVQKVTGELFF